The rows below give T cell receptor beta chains drawn from one sample of a study of T cell clonotyping in hematopoietic cell transplantation. TCRdb keeps only in-frame clones here, not all; method: immunoSEQ multiplex PCR. The table shows 5,500 to 7,500 clones, with about nine tenths occurring only once. This specimen was peripheral blood mononuclear cells, taken 180 days after allogeneic stem cell transplant. These receptors all stem from a female patient between 50 and 60 years old who had an allogeneic stem cell transplant from an unrelated donor, so the T cells may come from the graft donor. Some clones in this sample may be carry-over from other donors' samples. Each CDR3 is given with its conserved first and last residue. Fields, in order: CDR3 DNA, CDR3 protein, D gene, clone size, J gene, V gene. D genes are given only for firm matches. Clone size appears in some rows only: once, few, many, or a class for an expanded clone.

CDR3 DNA: TGTGCCAGTAGCCCCGGGGCGAGGAGCTCCTACAATGAGCAGTTCTTC
CDR3 protein: CASSPGARSSYNEQFF
D gene: .
clone size: .
J gene: TRBJ2-1
V gene: TRBV19

CDR3 DNA: TGCGCCAGCAGCTTGATGCGCGGGGGGGCCGGGGAGACCCAGTACTTC
CDR3 protein: CASSLMRGGAGETQYF
D gene: TRBD2
clone size: .
J gene: TRBJ2-5
V gene: TRBV5-1

CDR3 DNA: TGTGCCAGCAGTCCCTCAGGCCAAACCTACAATGAGCAGTTCTTC
CDR3 protein: CASSPSGQTYNEQFF
D gene: .
clone size: .
J gene: TRBJ2-1
V gene: TRBV6-5

CDR3 DNA: TGCGCCAGCAGTAGGGGGGGCCTGGCAGATACGCAGTATTTT
CDR3 protein: CASSRGGLADTQYF
D gene: .
clone size: .
J gene: TRBJ2-3
V gene: TRBV10-1

CDR3 DNA: TGTGCCATCGGCGGGACTCCGAACACCGGGGAGCTGTTTTTT
CDR3 protein: CAIGGTPNTGELFF
D gene: .
clone size: .
J gene: TRBJ2-2
V gene: TRBV10-3

CDR3 DNA: TGTGCCAGCAGCTTATTGACCAGCGCTCAGTGGTACTTC
CDR3 protein: CASSLLTSAQWYF
D gene: .
clone size: .
J gene: TRBJ2-7
V gene: TRBV11-2

CDR3 DNA: TGTGCCAGCAGCCCATACGGGGAGCAATACGAGCAGTACTTC
CDR3 protein: CASSPYGEQYEQYF
D gene: .
clone size: few
J gene: TRBJ2-7
V gene: TRBV7-9

CDR3 DNA: TGCGCCAGCAGCCAAGGCCAGGGCATAAGGAACACTGAAGCTTTCTTT
CDR3 protein: CASSQGQGIRNTEAFF
D gene: .
clone size: .
J gene: TRBJ1-1
V gene: TRBV4-1

CDR3 DNA: TGTGCCATCAGTGACGACAGCCCGTCCACCCAGTACTTC
CDR3 protein: CAISDDSPSTQYF
D gene: .
clone size: once
J gene: TRBJ2-5
V gene: TRBV10-3

CDR3 DNA: TGTGCCAGCAGCTTGGCCTACGAGCAGTACTTC
CDR3 protein: CASSLAYEQYF
D gene: .
clone size: .
J gene: TRBJ2-7
V gene: TRBV5-5

CDR3 DNA: TGTGCCAGCAGCAAAGTTCTAGCGGCGAACTACGAGCAGTACTTC
CDR3 protein: CASSKVLAANYEQYF
D gene: .
clone size: .
J gene: TRBJ2-7
V gene: TRBV21-1

CDR3 DNA: TGTGCCAGTGGGAAAGAGGACTTGGGCAATCAGCCCCAGCATTTT
CDR3 protein: CASGKEDLGNQPQHF
D gene: .
clone size: .
J gene: TRBJ1-5
V gene: TRBV19

CDR3 DNA: TGTGCCAGCAGTGCGGGCTACGAGCAGTACTTC
CDR3 protein: CASSAGYEQYF
D gene: .
clone size: once
J gene: TRBJ2-7
V gene: TRBV6-1

CDR3 DNA: TGTGCCAGCAGGAATGGAAGGCTAAATTCACCCCTCCACTTT
CDR3 protein: CASRNGRLNSPLHF
D gene: .
clone size: .
J gene: TRBJ1-6
V gene: TRBV6-5

CDR3 DNA: TGTGCCAGCAGCTTGGCCTCGGGGAGAAGGTCCTACGAGCAGTACTTC
CDR3 protein: CASSLASGRRSYEQYF
D gene: .
clone size: .
J gene: TRBJ2-7
V gene: TRBV5-6

CDR3 DNA: TGTGCCAGCAGCTTCCGGGACGGCCCCTACGAGCAGTACTTC
CDR3 protein: CASSFRDGPYEQYF
D gene: .
clone size: .
J gene: TRBJ2-7
V gene: TRBV7-9

CDR3 DNA: TGTGCCAGAACGACAGGGTTAACTAATGAAAAACTGTTTTTT
CDR3 protein: CARTTGLTNEKLFF
D gene: TRBD1
clone size: .
J gene: TRBJ1-4
V gene: TRBV27

CDR3 DNA: TGTGCCAGCAGTTACACGGCCGACGGTATCAACACTGAAGCTTTCTTT
CDR3 protein: CASSYTADGINTEAFF
D gene: .
clone size: once
J gene: TRBJ1-1
V gene: TRBV6-5

CDR3 DNA: TGTGCCAGCAGCGTAGAAGGACTAGCGGGGGGGCGGGTGCAGTTCTTC
CDR3 protein: CASSVEGLAGGRVQFF
D gene: TRBD2
clone size: .
J gene: TRBJ2-1
V gene: TRBV9

CDR3 DNA: TGTGCCAGCAGGGGGGATAATTCACCCCTCCACTTT
CDR3 protein: CASRGDNSPLHF
D gene: TRBD1
clone size: .
J gene: TRBJ1-6
V gene: TRBV19

CDR3 DNA: TGTGCCAGCAGCCTTGACAGGGATCGTAATTCACCCCTCCACTTT
CDR3 protein: CASSLDRDRNSPLHF
D gene: TRBD1
clone size: .
J gene: TRBJ1-6
V gene: TRBV5-4

CDR3 DNA: TGTGCCATCAGTGCCACAGGAATCGAGAACAATCAGCCCCAGCATTTT
CDR3 protein: CAISATGIENNQPQHF
D gene: .
clone size: once
J gene: TRBJ1-5
V gene: TRBV10-3

CDR3 DNA: TGTGCCAGCAGCGTCCAAGAGGGCACTGAAGCTTTCTTT
CDR3 protein: CASSVQEGTEAFF
D gene: .
clone size: .
J gene: TRBJ1-1
V gene: TRBV7-3

CDR3 DNA: TGCGCCAGCAGCTTTTCAGGCGGCGAGCAGTACTTC
CDR3 protein: CASSFSGGEQYF
D gene: .
clone size: .
J gene: TRBJ2-7
V gene: TRBV5-1

CDR3 DNA: TGTGCCTGGAGTGCTCTCACCCTCAATCAGCCCCAGCATTTT
CDR3 protein: CAWSALTLNQPQHF
D gene: .
clone size: .
J gene: TRBJ1-5
V gene: TRBV30

CDR3 DNA: TGTGCCAGCAGTTTCCCTAACACAGATACGCAGTATTTT
CDR3 protein: CASSFPNTDTQYF
D gene: .
clone size: .
J gene: TRBJ2-3
V gene: TRBV27

CDR3 DNA: TGTGCCAGCAGCTGGACTAGCGGGGAGTACGAGCAGTACTTC
CDR3 protein: CASSWTSGEYEQYF
D gene: TRBD2
clone size: .
J gene: TRBJ2-7
V gene: TRBV5-4

CDR3 DNA: TGTGCCAGCAAACTAGACAGAAACTCTGGAAACACCATATATTTT
CDR3 protein: CASKLDRNSGNTIYF
D gene: .
clone size: .
J gene: TRBJ1-3
V gene: TRBV27

CDR3 DNA: TGTGCCAGCACTCGGAGGGGGGGGGCCACCGGGGAGCTGTTTTTT
CDR3 protein: CASTRRGGATGELFF
D gene: .
clone size: .
J gene: TRBJ2-2
V gene: TRBV9

CDR3 DNA: TGTGCCATCAGGAAGCTAGGCGGGGAGCTGTTTTTT
CDR3 protein: CAIRKLGGELFF
D gene: .
clone size: .
J gene: TRBJ2-2
V gene: TRBV10-3

CDR3 DNA: TGTGCCAGCAGTTTATCGGCAGATTATGGCTACACCTTC
CDR3 protein: CASSLSADYGYTF
D gene: .
clone size: once
J gene: TRBJ1-2
V gene: TRBV27

CDR3 DNA: TGTGCCAGAAGCTGTCTCAGCCGCTCTGGGGCCAACGTCCTGACTTTC
CDR3 protein: CARSCLSRSGANVLTF
D gene: .
clone size: .
J gene: TRBJ2-6
V gene: TRBV5-3

CDR3 DNA: TGCGCCAGCAGTGAGTCCCCCGGGGGGTTCACAGATACGCAGTATTTT
CDR3 protein: CASSESPGGFTDTQYF
D gene: TRBD2
clone size: .
J gene: TRBJ2-3
V gene: TRBV10-1

CDR3 DNA: TGTGCCAGCAGCGCAGGACTATCTCTGGCCAAAAACATTCAGTACTTC
CDR3 protein: CASSAGLSLAKNIQYF
D gene: .
clone size: .
J gene: TRBJ2-4
V gene: TRBV2

CDR3 DNA: TGTGCCAGCAGTCCATGGGGACAGCGAACTTACTCCTACGAGCAGTACTTC
CDR3 protein: CASSPWGQRTYSYEQYF
D gene: TRBD1
clone size: .
J gene: TRBJ2-7
V gene: TRBV27

CDR3 DNA: TGTGCCAGCAGGTTCACTAGTAGTGTAGATACGCAGTATTTT
CDR3 protein: CASRFTSSVDTQYF
D gene: .
clone size: .
J gene: TRBJ2-3
V gene: TRBV2

CDR3 DNA: TGCGCCAGCAGCTCGACAGGGCTACACTCTGGAAACACCATATATTTT
CDR3 protein: CASSSTGLHSGNTIYF
D gene: TRBD1
clone size: .
J gene: TRBJ1-3
V gene: TRBV5-1

CDR3 DNA: TGCACCAGCAGGGGGGGCGAAAAACTGTTTTTT
CDR3 protein: CTSRGGEKLFF
D gene: .
clone size: .
J gene: TRBJ1-4
V gene: TRBV1

CDR3 DNA: TGCGCCAGCAGCTTGCAGGGACTAGCGGGGGGCAGTAACTACGAGCAGTACTTC
CDR3 protein: CASSLQGLAGGSNYEQYF
D gene: TRBD2
clone size: .
J gene: TRBJ2-7
V gene: TRBV5-1

CDR3 DNA: TGTGCCAGCAGCACCGGACTAGCGGGGGTTCAAGAGACCCAGTACTTC
CDR3 protein: CASSTGLAGVQETQYF
D gene: TRBD2
clone size: .
J gene: TRBJ2-5
V gene: TRBV9

CDR3 DNA: TGTGCCAGCAGTGAGCTTGGGACTGAAGCTTTCTTT
CDR3 protein: CASSELGTEAFF
D gene: .
clone size: .
J gene: TRBJ1-1
V gene: TRBV6-1

CDR3 DNA: TGTGCCAGCAGCCCCCGATCCACAGTAAATGAAAAACTGTTTTTT
CDR3 protein: CASSPRSTVNEKLFF
D gene: .
clone size: .
J gene: TRBJ1-4
V gene: TRBV7-9

CDR3 DNA: TGTGCCAGAAGTACTGAAGCTTTCTTT
CDR3 protein: CARSTEAFF
D gene: .
clone size: few
J gene: TRBJ1-1
V gene: TRBV6-5

CDR3 DNA: TGTGCCAGCAGACAGGTTGATCAGCCCCAGCATTTT
CDR3 protein: CASRQVDQPQHF
D gene: .
clone size: .
J gene: TRBJ1-5
V gene: TRBV2

CDR3 DNA: TGTGCCAGCAGCTTCTGGACAGGGGTTAACACTGAAGCTTTCTTT
CDR3 protein: CASSFWTGVNTEAFF
D gene: TRBD1
clone size: .
J gene: TRBJ1-1
V gene: TRBV7-8

CDR3 DNA: TGTGCCACCAGCAGAGAACGGGGGGGAAATGAAAAACTGTTTTTT
CDR3 protein: CATSRERGGNEKLFF
D gene: .
clone size: .
J gene: TRBJ1-4
V gene: TRBV15

CDR3 DNA: TGCGCCAGCAACAACCCTTCGGGGGCCAACGTCCTGACTTTC
CDR3 protein: CASNNPSGANVLTF
D gene: .
clone size: .
J gene: TRBJ2-6
V gene: TRBV5-1

CDR3 DNA: TGTGCCAGCAGTGACAAAGGAAGGGGCTACACCTTC
CDR3 protein: CASSDKGRGYTF
D gene: .
clone size: .
J gene: TRBJ1-2
V gene: TRBV6-4

CDR3 DNA: TGTGCCAGCAGTTTTAGGGAGGGACAGCCCCAGCATTTT
CDR3 protein: CASSFREGQPQHF
D gene: .
clone size: .
J gene: TRBJ1-5
V gene: TRBV27

CDR3 DNA: TGTGCCAGCAGCTTGGACAGGCAGGAAGCTTTCTTT
CDR3 protein: CASSLDRQEAFF
D gene: TRBD1
clone size: .
J gene: TRBJ1-1
V gene: TRBV7-9

CDR3 DNA: TGTGCCAGTAGTACCAATCCGACAGGGGTCTATGGCTACACCTTC
CDR3 protein: CASSTNPTGVYGYTF
D gene: TRBD1
clone size: .
J gene: TRBJ1-2
V gene: TRBV19

CDR3 DNA: TGTGCCAGCAGCAGACAGGGATTTAAGGGAGAGACCCAGTACTTC
CDR3 protein: CASSRQGFKGETQYF
D gene: TRBD1
clone size: .
J gene: TRBJ2-5
V gene: TRBV6-4